This TCR beta chain appears in the sequencing data of a study of blood T cell repertoires in COVID-19. Across the study: Sources were T cells, B-cell-depleted T cells, or PBMCs; the material itself was cDNA or gDNA.

The protocol was immunoSEQ multiplex PCR, while the TCRdb copy is restricted to in-frame clones and leaves out a portion. The repertoire holds just over 350,000 clones, more than 75% seen once, with approximately 3% in the top ten. This receptor was taken from a woman in her twenties or thirties who had recovered from COVID-19. The sequenced sample consisted of PBMCs or T cells enriched from blood (not recorded which).

The CDR3 DNA reads as TGTGCCAGCAGTTTAACAGGGAACGCTTTCTATGGCTACACCTTC. Amino acid sequence: CASSLTGNAFYGYTF. J is TRBJ1-2 and V is TRBV27, with a possible D match to TRBD1 (6 bases). Between the trimmed V and J ends, which lost 2 bases and 4 bases, there was a span of 14 bases. The V gene's germline CDR1 is MNHEY and CDR2 SMNVEV (reference sequence). This CDR3 contains 15 residues.